A selection of T cell receptor beta chains follows, all from one sample in a study of blood T cell repertoires in COVID-19. Sequencing used immunoSEQ multiplex PCR; TCRdb keeps in-frame clones, though not all of them. The data show about 45,000 clones, more than 80% seen once. The sequencing input was peripheral blood. These receptors came from a man older than 75 in a cohort sampled during active COVID-19. Each CDR3 is given with its conserved first and last residue. The D gene is left open where the match is weak. Size is omitted from some rows. Given values are once, few, many or a class for expanded clones.

>TRBJ2-1|TRBV4-1|16|-|TRBD2
TGCGCCAGCAGCCAAAATAGCGGGGGGAGGGGCAATGAGCAGTTCTTC
CASSQNSGGRGNEQFF
>TRBJ2-1|TRBV10-1|15|-|-
TGCGCCAGCAGTGAGAGGGCTGGACTACCCCGGGAGCAGTTCTTC
CASSERAGLPREQFF
>TRBJ2-5|TRBV7-9|14|-|-
TGTGCCAGCAGCCCCCAAGGGGACCAAGAGACCCAGTACTTC
CASSPQGDQETQYF
>TRBJ2-7|TRBV28|15|few|-
TGTGCCAGCAGTTTCGCCGGGACTCGCTCCTACGAGCAGTACTTC
CASSFAGTRSYEQYF
>TRBJ2-1|TRBV13|13|-|-
TGTGCCAGCAGCTTAGAGCGTTACAATGAGCAGTTCTTC
CASSLERYNEQFF
>TRBJ2-7|TRBV29-1|15|-|-
TGCAGCGTTGAGGCCCCCCGGGTAGACTCCTACGAGCAGTACTTC
CSVEAPRVDSYEQYF
>TRBJ2-7|TRBV6-2/TRBV6-3|20|-|-
TGTGCCAGCAGTTTCCGGACAGGGGGCAGGTCTAGCGGGAGCAAGAACGAGCAGTACTTC
CASSFRTGGRSSGSKNEQYF
>TRBJ1-2|TRBV2|14|-|-
TGTGCCAGCAGTGAAACTTGGGGGGACTATGGCTACACCTTC
CASSETWGDYGYTF
>TRBJ1-1|TRBV27|16|-|-
TGTGCCAGCAGTTTATCTCCCCCAGGAAGGTACACTGAAGCTTTCTTT
CASSLSPPGRYTEAFF
>TRBJ2-1|TRBV25-1|15|-|TRBD1
TGTGCCAGCAGTGAATATGAGGGCAGGGGGCATGAGCAGTTCTTC
CASSEYEGRGHEQFF
>TRBJ1-3|TRBV19|15|-|-
TGTGCCAGTAGCCATGGTTGGCAGCGTGGAAACACCATATATTTT
CASSHGWQRGNTIYF
>TRBJ2-1|TRBV25-1|17|-|TRBD2
TGTGCCAGCAGTGATTTAGCCGGACTAGCGACCTACAATGAGCAGTTCTTC
CASSDLAGLATYNEQFF
>TRBJ1-3|TRBV7-9|14|-|-
TGTGCCAGCACTTACGGGAACTCTGGAAACACCATATATTTT
CASTYGNSGNTIYF
>TRBJ2-1|TRBV7-2|16|-|TRBD1
TGTGCCAGCAGCCACCGACAGGGGGCTGAACGGGAGGGATGGTTCTTC
CASSHRQGAEREGWFF
>TRBJ2-1|TRBV24-1|16|-|TRBD2
TGTGCCACCAGTGATTCAGCGGGGGCGGTATCTAATGAGCAGTTCTTC
CATSDSAGAVSNEQFF
>TRBJ1-5|TRBV5-1|15|-|TRBD1
TGCGCCAGCAGCTTATCTGACAGGGTAAATCAGCCCCAGCATTTT
CASSLSDRVNQPQHF
>TRBJ1-5|TRBV7-2|17|-|TRBD1
TGTGCCAGCAGCCCAACAGCCGGGACAGGGGGCTTTCAGCCCCAGCATTTT
CASSPTAGTGGFQPQHF
>TRBJ2-3|TRBV13|14|once|TRBD2
TGTGCCAGCAGCTTAGCCGACGGACTAGCGGGGAGCTATTTT
CASSLADGLAGSYF
>TRBJ2-2|TRBV27|13|-|TRBD1
TGTGCCAGCCGGGACAGGGGTACCGGGGAGCTGTTTTTT
CASRDRGTGELFF
>TRBJ1-1|TRBV30|12|-|-
TGTGCCTGGAGAGGGCAGGGTACTGAAGCTTTCTTT
CAWRGQGTEAFF
>TRBJ2-1|TRBV7-2|12|-|-
TGTGCCAGCAGCTTAGTGAGGAATGAGCAGTTCTTC
CASSLVRNEQFF
>TRBJ2-3|TRBV11-2|14|-|-
TGTGCCAGCCGCCGCGGGGCTCGGACAGATACGCAGTATTTT
CASRRGARTDTQYF
>TRBJ2-7|TRBV11-2|13|-|-
TGTGCCAGCAGCTTCCCAGGGGTCTACGAGCAGTACTTC
CASSFPGVYEQYF
>TRBJ2-7|TRBV7-2|15|-|TRBD2
TGTGCCAGCAGCCCGGGACTAGCGGGATTTTACGAGCAGTACTTC
CASSPGLAGFYEQYF
>TRBJ1-1|TRBV20-1|11|-|-
TGCAGTGCTGCTAGGAACACTGAAGCTTTCTTT
CSAARNTEAFF
>TRBJ2-2|TRBV5-4|16|few|-
TGTGCCAGCAGCTTGTCGGGGGGCCCGAACACCGGGGAGCTGTTTTTT
CASSLSGGPNTGELFF
>TRBJ1-2|TRBV2|15|-|TRBD1
TGTGCCAGCAGTGAAGTGGAGGGGGCGGTTGGAGGCTACACCTTC
CASSEVEGAVGGYTF
>TRBJ2-1|TRBV19|15|-|TRBD2
TGTGCCAGTAATAAGCCGGGACTAGCGGGAGCTGAGCAGTTCTTC
CASNKPGLAGAEQFF
>TRBJ2-7|TRBV7-9|16|once|TRBD2
TGTGCCAGCAGCCGCCTCGGAGGCGGGAGTATGTACGAGCAGTACTTC
CASSRLGGGSMYEQYF
>TRBJ2-7|TRBV6-6|11|-|-
TGTGCCAGCAGCCCACTGTACGAGCAGTACTTC
CASSPLYEQYF
>TRBJ1-5|TRBV2|14|few|-
TGTGCCAGCAGTCCTCAGGGTAGCAATCAGCCCCAGCATTTT
CASSPQGSNQPQHF
>TRBJ2-7|TRBV2|14|few|-
TGTGCCAGCAGTGAATCGGGGCAGGGGTACGAGCAGTACTTC
CASSESGQGYEQYF
>TRBJ2-1|TRBV5-1|13|-|-
TGCGCCAGCAGCTTGGTCGGGGGGCCTGAGCAGTTCTTC
CASSLVGGPEQFF
>TRBJ1-5|TRBV7-9|16|-|TRBD1
TGTGCCAGCACCCTGGGCGGAGGGGGCGGAGGTCAGCCCCAGCATTTT
CASTLGGGGGGQPQHF
>TRBJ2-3|TRBV5-1|13|-|-
TGCGCCAGCAGCTTGTGGGGGCCAGATACGCAGTATTTT
CASSLWGPDTQYF